These T cell receptor beta chains were read from a single sample in a study of blood T cell repertoires in COVID-19. Profiling relied on immunoSEQ multiplex PCR, and the TCRdb table lists in-frame clones only, not all of them. The sample lists roughly 230,000 clones, nearly 90% occurring once. Sequenced sample: peripheral blood. These receptors came from a woman aged 55-70 years with COVID-19, enrolled during active disease. Each CDR3 is given with its conserved first and last residue. D genes are given only for firm matches. Rows may omit the clone size; those that give it use once, few, many or a size class.

TRBV19	-	TRBJ1-5	TRBD1	TGTGCCAGTGGTTGGCAGGGGGCTCTGGGCAATCAGCCCCAGCATTTT	CASGWQGALGNQPQHF
TRBV6-2/TRBV6-3	-	TRBJ1-5	-	TGTGCCAGCAGTTACAACAGGGAGCAGCCCCAGCATTTT	CASSYNREQPQHF
TRBV30	-	TRBJ1-6	-	TGTGCCTGGAGTGTAGGGGGGGGAGATTCACCCCTCCACTTT	CAWSVGGGDSPLHF
TRBV5-1	-	TRBJ2-7	-	TGCGCCAGCAGCATAGGACAGAACGAGCAGTACTTC	CASSIGQNEQYF
TRBV5-4	-	TRBJ1-2	-	TGTGCCAGCAGCTTGGCAGCCGGGACATTCGATGGCTACACCTTC	CASSLAAGTFDGYTF
TRBV30	-	TRBJ1-6	TRBD1	TGTGCCTGGAACTCGGGCTCAGGACAGGGTCGTTCACCCCTCCACTTT	CAWNSGSGQGRSPLHF
TRBV3-1/TRBV3-2	-	TRBJ1-1	-	TGTGCCAGCAGCCCAATGGGTGGGGGGGACACTGAAGCTTTCTTT	CASSPMGGGDTEAFF
TRBV5-6	-	TRBJ1-2	TRBD1	TGTGCCAGCAGCCCGGGTGGGACAGGAGTCTATGGCTACACCTTC	CASSPGGTGVYGYTF
TRBV11-2	-	TRBJ2-2	-	TGTGCCAGCAGCCTCGGGCGGGGCCATCTTAACACCGGGGAGCTGTTTTTT	CASSLGRGHLNTGELFF
TRBV3-1/TRBV3-2	-	TRBJ1-1	TRBD1	TGTGCCAGCAGCCAAGGGGACAGGGGGCTCATAAACACTGAAGCTTTCTTT	CASSQGDRGLINTEAFF
TRBV4-2	-	TRBJ1-1	TRBD1	TGTGCCAGCAGCCAAGACGTTTCCGGGACAGGGGTGAAAGCTTTCTTT	CASSQDVSGTGVKAFF
TRBV13	-	TRBJ2-7	TRBD2	TGTGCCAGCAGCTTTGGTACTAGCGGCGGGCCTAAAGGAGGGGAGCAGTACTTC	CASSFGTSGGPKGGEQYF
TRBV5-5	-	TRBJ2-3	TRBD2	TGTGCCAGCAGCTTGGAACTAGCGCTCACAGATACGCAGTATTTT	CASSLELALTDTQYF
TRBV9	once	TRBJ2-1	TRBD1	TGTGCCAGCAGCCCCGGGACAGGGGGCTATGCGGACTACAATGAGCAGTTCTTC	CASSPGTGGYADYNEQFF
TRBV11-2	once	TRBJ1-1	TRBD1	TGTGCCAGCAGCCCTAACAGGGGTGGGCGTGAAGCTTTCTTT	CASSPNRGGREAFF
TRBV3-1/TRBV3-2	-	TRBJ2-1	-	TGTGCCAGCAGCCAACACGGGGGTTGGCAGTTCTTC	CASSQHGGWQFF
TRBV19	few	TRBJ1-2	-	TGTGCCAGTAGTATAGTTGGACAGCCTTCTTATGGCTACACCTTC	CASSIVGQPSYGYTF